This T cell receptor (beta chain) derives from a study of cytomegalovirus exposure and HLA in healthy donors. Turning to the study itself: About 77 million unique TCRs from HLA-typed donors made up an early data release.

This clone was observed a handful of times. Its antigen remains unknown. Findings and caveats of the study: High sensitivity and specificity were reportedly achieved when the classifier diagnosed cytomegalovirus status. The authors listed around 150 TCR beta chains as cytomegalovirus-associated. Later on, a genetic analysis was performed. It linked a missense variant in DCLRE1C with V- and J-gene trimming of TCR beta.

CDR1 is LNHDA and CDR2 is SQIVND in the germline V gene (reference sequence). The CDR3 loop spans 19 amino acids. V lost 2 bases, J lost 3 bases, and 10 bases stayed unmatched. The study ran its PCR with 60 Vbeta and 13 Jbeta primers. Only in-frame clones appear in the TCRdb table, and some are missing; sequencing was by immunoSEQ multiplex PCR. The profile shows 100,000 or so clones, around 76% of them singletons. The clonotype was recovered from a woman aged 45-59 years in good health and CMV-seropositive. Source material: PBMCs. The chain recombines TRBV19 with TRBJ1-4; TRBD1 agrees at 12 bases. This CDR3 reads CASSISTGTGGAPNEKLFF. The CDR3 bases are TGTGCCAGTAGTATATCCACCGGGACAGGGGGCGCACCTAATGAAAAACTGTTTTTT.